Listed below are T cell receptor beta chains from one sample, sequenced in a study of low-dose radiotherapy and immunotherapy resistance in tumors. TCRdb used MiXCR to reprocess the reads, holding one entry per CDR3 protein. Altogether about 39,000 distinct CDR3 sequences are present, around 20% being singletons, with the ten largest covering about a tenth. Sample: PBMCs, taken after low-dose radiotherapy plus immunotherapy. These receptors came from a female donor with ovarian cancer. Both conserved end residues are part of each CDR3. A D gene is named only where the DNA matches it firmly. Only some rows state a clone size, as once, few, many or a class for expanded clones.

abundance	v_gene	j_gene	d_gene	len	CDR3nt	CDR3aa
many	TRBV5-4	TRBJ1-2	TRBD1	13	TGTGCCAGCAGTCAAGACAGGGTCTATGGCTACACCTTC	CASSQDRVYGYTF
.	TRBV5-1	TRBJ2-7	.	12	TGCGCCAGCAGCCCCGGGGCGTACGAGCAGTACTTC	CASSPGAYEQYF
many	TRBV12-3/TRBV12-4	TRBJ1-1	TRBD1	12	TGTGCCAGCAGTTTTCCGGGACAGTATGTTTTCTTT	CASSFPGQYVFF
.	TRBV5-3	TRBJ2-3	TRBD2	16	TGTGCCAGCAGCTTGGAAGCGGGAGGCATCACAGATACGCAGTATTTT	CASSLEAGGITDTQYF
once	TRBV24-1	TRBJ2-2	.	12	TGTGCCACCAGTGAGAGTGCTGGGGAGCTGTTTTTT	CATSESAGELFF
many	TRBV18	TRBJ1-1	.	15	TGTGCCAGCTCACCGCGCCGGACAGAGAACACTGAAGCTTTCTTT	CASSPRRTENTEAFF
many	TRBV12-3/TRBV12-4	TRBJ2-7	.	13	TGTGCCAGCAGAGTAAGTAGGTCCTACGAGCAGTACTTC	CASRVSRSYEQYF
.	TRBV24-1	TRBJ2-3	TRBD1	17	TGTGCCACCAGTGACCTAAAGGACAGGGATAGCACAGATACGCAGTATTTT	CATSDLKDRDSTDTQYF
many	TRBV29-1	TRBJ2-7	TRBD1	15	TGCAGCGTAGGGGCCCGACAGGGGGCTTCCTACGAGCAGTACTTC	CSVGARQGASYEQYF
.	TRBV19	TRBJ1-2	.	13	TGTGCCTCCTCCCCCAGTGCTAACTATGGCTACACCTTC	CASSPSANYGYTF
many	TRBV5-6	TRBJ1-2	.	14	TGTGCCAGCAGCTTGGGGCAGGCAGGCTATGGCTACACCTTC	CASSLGQAGYGYTF
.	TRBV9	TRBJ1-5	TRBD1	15	TGTGCCAGCAGCGCAACAGGGGCTGGTAATCAGCCCCAGCATTTT	CASSATGAGNQPQHF
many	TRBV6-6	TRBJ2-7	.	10	TGTGCCAGCAATTCCTACGAGCAGTACTTC	CASNSYEQYF
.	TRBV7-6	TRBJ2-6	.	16	TGTGCCAGCAGCAAAGCGACAGTGACTGGGGCCAACGTCCTGACTTTC	CASSKATVTGANVLTF
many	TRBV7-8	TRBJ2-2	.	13	TGTGCCAGCTTAGCGGAGAACACCGGGGAGCTGTTTTTT	CASLAENTGELFF
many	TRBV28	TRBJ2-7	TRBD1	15	TGTGCCAGCACCCGATACAGGGGATTCCTTCACGAGCAGTACTTC	CASTRYRGFLHEQYF
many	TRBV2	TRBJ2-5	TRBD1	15	TGTGCCAGCAGCGCCCACTCAGGGGGCCAAGAGACCCAGTACTTC	CASSAHSGGQETQYF
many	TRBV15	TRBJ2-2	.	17	TGTGCCACCAGCACTCCTGGGTTTGTCTGGGGGACCGGGGAGCTGTTTTTT	CATSTPGFVWGTGELFF
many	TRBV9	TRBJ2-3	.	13	TGTGCCAGCAGCGTAGTTTCGGCGGACCCCCAGTATTTT	CASSVVSADPQYF
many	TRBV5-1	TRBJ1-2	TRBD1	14	TGCGCCAGCAGCTTGGACAGGGGGCAAAGCGGCTACACCTTC	CASSLDRGQSGYTF
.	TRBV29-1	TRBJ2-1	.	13	TGCAGCGTTGAAGATACTAGGTCGTATGAGCAGTTCTTC	CSVEDTRSYEQFF
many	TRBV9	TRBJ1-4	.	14	TGTGCCAGCAGCGTTACGGGGAGCGGGGAAAAACTGTTTTTT	CASSVTGSGEKLFF
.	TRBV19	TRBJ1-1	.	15	TGTGCCAGTAGTCATGGGAGGACCATGAACACTGAAGCTTTCTTT	CASSHGRTMNTEAFF
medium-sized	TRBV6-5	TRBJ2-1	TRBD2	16	TGTGCCAGCAGTCACGAGACTAGCGGGAGGGACAATGAGCAGTTCTTC	CASSHETSGRDNEQFF
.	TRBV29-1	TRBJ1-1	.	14	TGCAGCGTTGCTCGCCCCCCGGGGAACACTGAAGCTTTCTTT	CSVARPPGNTEAFF
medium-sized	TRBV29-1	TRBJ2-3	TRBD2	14	TGCAGCGTTGAGGGGGACTATAGCACAGATACGCAGTATTTT	CSVEGDYSTDTQYF
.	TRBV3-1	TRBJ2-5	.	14	TGTGCCAGCAGCCCTAGTCCAGACTGGGAGACCCAGTACTTC	CASSPSPDWETQYF
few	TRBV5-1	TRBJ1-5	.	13	TGCGCCAGCAGCTTGGACGGCGGTCAGCCCCAGCATTTT	CASSLDGGQPQHF
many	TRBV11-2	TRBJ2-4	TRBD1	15	TGTGCCAGCAGCCCGTGGGTCCGACAGGGAAACATTCAGTACTTC	CASSPWVRQGNIQYF
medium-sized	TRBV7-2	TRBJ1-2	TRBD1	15	TGTGCCAGCAGCACACAGGGGGGGGCCTACTATGGCTACACCTTC	CASSTQGGAYYGYTF
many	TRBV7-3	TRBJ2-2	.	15	TGTGCCAGCAGCTTAAGCGGGACAGTGACCGGGGAGCTGTTTTTT	CASSLSGTVTGELFF
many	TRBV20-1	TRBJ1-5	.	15	TGCAGTGCAAAGACGGAGGCAACATCGGGTCAGCCCCAGCATTTT	CSAKTEATSGQPQHF
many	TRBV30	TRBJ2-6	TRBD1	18	TGTGCCTGGAGCGGCGGCACAGGGGCTCGGGCTGGGGCCAACGTCCTGACTTTC	CAWSGGTGARAGANVLTF
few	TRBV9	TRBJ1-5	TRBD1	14	TGTGCCAGCAGCCTCGGACAGGGGCCTCAGCCCCAGCATTTT	CASSLGQGPQPQHF
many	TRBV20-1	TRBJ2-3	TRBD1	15	TGCAGTGCTAGAGGAGGACAGGGGAGCACAGATACGCAGTATTTT	CSARGGQGSTDTQYF
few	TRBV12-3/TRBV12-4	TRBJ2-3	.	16	TGTGCCAGCAGTTTGGTCCAGGGATTATCCACAGATACGCAGTATTTT	CASSLVQGLSTDTQYF
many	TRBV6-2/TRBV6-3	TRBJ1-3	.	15	TGTGCCAGCCGGAACCACAGGGCTCTCGGAAACACCATATATTTT	CASRNHRALGNTIYF
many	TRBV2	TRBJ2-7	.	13	TGTGCCAGCAGTGGGACAGTCTCCTACGAGCAGTACTTC	CASSGTVSYEQYF
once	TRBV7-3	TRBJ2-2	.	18	.	CASSSGLAGVGTGELFFF
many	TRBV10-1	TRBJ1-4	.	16	TGCGCCAGCAGAGACCAGGCCAGACCAACTAATGAAAAACTGTTTTTT	CASRDQARPTNEKLFF
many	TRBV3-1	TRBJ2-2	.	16	TGTGCCAGCAGCCAAAATAAGCCCCTTTTCACCGGGGAGCTGTTTTTT	CASSQNKPLFTGELFF